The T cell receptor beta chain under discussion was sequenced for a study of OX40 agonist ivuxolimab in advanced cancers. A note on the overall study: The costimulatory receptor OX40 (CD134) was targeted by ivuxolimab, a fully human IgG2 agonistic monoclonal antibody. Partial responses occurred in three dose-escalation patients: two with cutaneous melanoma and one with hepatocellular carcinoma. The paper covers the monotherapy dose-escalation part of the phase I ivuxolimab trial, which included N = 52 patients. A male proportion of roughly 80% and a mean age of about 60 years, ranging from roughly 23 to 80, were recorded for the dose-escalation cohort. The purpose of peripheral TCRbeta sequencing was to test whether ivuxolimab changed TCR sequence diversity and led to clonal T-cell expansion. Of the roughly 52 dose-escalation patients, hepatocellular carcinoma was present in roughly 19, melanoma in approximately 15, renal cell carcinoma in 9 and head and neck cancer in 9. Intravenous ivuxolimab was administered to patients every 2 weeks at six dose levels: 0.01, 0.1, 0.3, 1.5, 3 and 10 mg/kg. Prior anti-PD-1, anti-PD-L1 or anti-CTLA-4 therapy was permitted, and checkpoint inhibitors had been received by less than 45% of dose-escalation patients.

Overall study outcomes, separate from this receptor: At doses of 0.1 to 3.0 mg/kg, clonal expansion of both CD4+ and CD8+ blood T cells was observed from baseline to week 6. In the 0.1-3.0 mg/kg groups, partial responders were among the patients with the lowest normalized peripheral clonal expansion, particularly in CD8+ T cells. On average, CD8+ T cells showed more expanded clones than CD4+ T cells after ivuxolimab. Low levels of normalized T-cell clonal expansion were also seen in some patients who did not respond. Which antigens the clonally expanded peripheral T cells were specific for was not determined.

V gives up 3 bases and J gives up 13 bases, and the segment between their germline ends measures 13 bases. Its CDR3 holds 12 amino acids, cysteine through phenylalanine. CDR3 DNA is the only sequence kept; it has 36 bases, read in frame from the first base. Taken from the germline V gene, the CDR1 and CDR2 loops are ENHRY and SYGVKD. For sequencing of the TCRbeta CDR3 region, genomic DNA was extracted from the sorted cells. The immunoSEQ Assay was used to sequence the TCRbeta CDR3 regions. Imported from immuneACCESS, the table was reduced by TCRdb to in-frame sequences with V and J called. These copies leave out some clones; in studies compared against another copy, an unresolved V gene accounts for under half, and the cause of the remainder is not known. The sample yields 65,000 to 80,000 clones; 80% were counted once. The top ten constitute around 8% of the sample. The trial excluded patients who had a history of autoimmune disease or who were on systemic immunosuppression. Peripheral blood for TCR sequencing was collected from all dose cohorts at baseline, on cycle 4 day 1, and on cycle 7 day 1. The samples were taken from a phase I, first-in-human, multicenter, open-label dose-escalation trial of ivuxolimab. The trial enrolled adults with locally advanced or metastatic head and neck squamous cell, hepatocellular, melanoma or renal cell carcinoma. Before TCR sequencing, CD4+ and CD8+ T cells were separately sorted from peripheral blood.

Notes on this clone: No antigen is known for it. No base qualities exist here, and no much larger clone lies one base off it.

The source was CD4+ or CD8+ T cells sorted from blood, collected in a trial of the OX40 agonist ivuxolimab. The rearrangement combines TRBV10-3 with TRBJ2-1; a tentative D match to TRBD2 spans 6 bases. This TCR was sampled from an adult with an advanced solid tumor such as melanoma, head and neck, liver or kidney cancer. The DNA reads TGTGCCATCAGTGATGACCGGGGAGGACAGTTCTTC. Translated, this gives CAISDDRGGQFF.